This T cell receptor (beta chain) was captured by sequencing in a study of CD8 T cells in Susac syndrome. Findings and limits, study-wide: The authors acknowledged that the study's TCR sequencing and HLA analysis involved relatively few individuals.

The CDR3 is 14 residues long. Trimming stripped 2 bases from V and 6 bases from J, with 14 bases between. Germline values: CDR1 SQVTM, CDR2 ANQGSEA. Sequencing of TCR beta covered CD8+ and CD4+ T cells obtained from blood. The multiple sclerosis control group consisted of treatment-naive patients whose relapsing-remitting disease, which was either stable or active, fulfilled revised McDonald criteria. Roughly 0.5 to 1 ug RNA was reverse transcribed with random hexamers. The immunoSEQ assay covered 54 Vbeta and 13 Jbeta segments for CDR3. A single record per CDR3 protein comes from TCRdb applying MiXCR to the immunoSEQ multiplex PCR reads. This sample yields some 150,000 distinct CDR3 sequences, of which around 95% are seen a single time; 0.14% to 0.15% belongs to the top ten. Regarding this clonotype: As yet, its antigen is unknown.

The TCR comes from a human donor with multiple sclerosis. Material for sequencing was CD8+ T cells from PBMCs. The V and J genes are TRBV29-1 and TRBJ2-1; tentatively, D is TRBD1 (6 bases). The CDR3 reads CSVERPGVGNEQFF. CDR3 DNA: TGCAGCGTTGAACGGCCAGGGGTGGGCAATGAGCAGTTCTTC.